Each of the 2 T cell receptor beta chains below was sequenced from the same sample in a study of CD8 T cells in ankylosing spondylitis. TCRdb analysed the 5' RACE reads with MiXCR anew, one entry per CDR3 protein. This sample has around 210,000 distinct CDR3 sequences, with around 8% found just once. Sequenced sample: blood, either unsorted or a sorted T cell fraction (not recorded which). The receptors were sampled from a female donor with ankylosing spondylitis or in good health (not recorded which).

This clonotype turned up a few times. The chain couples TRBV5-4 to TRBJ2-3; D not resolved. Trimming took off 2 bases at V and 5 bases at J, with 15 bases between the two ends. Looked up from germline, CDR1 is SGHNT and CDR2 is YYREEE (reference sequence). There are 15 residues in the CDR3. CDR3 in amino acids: CASSLGGGTGDTQYF. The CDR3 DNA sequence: TGTGCCAGCAGCTTAGGTGGCGGCACGGGAGATACGCAGTATTTT.

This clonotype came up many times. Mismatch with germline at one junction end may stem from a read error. This CDR3 reads CASTSTGSPVF. CDR3 nucleotide sequence: TGTGCCAGTACCTCGACAGGGTCCCCGGTCTTC. The rearrangement joins TRBV19 to TRBJ2-1; 7 positions match TRBD1. Per the germline V gene, CDR1 is LNHDA and CDR2 is SQIVND (reference sequence). This CDR3 has 11 amino acids.